This is a list of T cell receptor beta chains from one sample in a study of T-cell reconstitution after alpha-beta-depleted transplantation in children. TCRdb re-derived calls from the PCR reads in MiXCR, one entry per CDR3 protein. The sample holds around 500,000 distinct CDR3 sequences, roughly an eighth seen once. The material was PBMCs from the stem cell graft donor, obtained from the stem cell graft. These receptors came from a human donor who donated a stem cell graft to a child with combined immunodeficiency. Each CDR3 is given with its conserved first and last residue. A D gene is named only where the DNA matches it firmly. Rows give clone size only sometimes, using once, few, many, or a class for an expanded clone.

V: TRBV7-9
D: -
size: many
J: TRBJ1-3
DNA: TGTGCCAGCAGCTGGGCAGGGGAAAACACCATATATTTT
CDR3: CASSWAGENTIYF

V: TRBV5-1
D: -
size: -
J: TRBJ2-1
DNA: TGCGCCAGCCAGGACTTAGGGGATGGCAATGAGCAGTTCTTC
CDR3: CASQDLGDGNEQFF

V: TRBV5-4
D: TRBD1
size: few
J: TRBJ2-5
DNA: TGTGCCAGCAGCCGGGACAGGGCAGTGGAGACCCAGTACTTC
CDR3: CASSRDRAVETQYF

V: TRBV12-3/TRBV12-4
D: TRBD1
size: few
J: TRBJ2-1
DNA: TGTGCCAGCAGTAAGAGGGGGCCCGGACAGGGAACCTACAATGAGCAGTTCTTC
CDR3: CASSKRGPGQGTYNEQFF

V: TRBV6-2/TRBV6-3
D: -
size: few
J: TRBJ2-3
DNA: TGTGCCACAGATACGGGAGTCGGCACAGATACGCAGTATTTT
CDR3: CATDTGVGTDTQYF

V: TRBV12-3/TRBV12-4
D: -
size: few
J: TRBJ1-1
DNA: TGTGCCAGCAGGGAGGGATTGACTGAAGCTTTCTTT
CDR3: CASREGLTEAFF

V: TRBV24-1
D: -
size: few
J: TRBJ2-1
DNA: TGTGCCACCAGTCCAAAGGGAGAGGCCTACAATGAGCAGTTCTTC
CDR3: CATSPKGEAYNEQFF

V: TRBV20-1
D: TRBD1
size: many
J: TRBJ1-5
DNA: TGCAGTGCTAGTGGACGGGACAGGGGGAATCAGCCCCAGCATTTT
CDR3: CSASGRDRGNQPQHF

V: TRBV30
D: -
size: -
J: TRBJ1-5
DNA: TGTGCCTGGAGTGTACGGGGGCCCAATCAGCCCCAGCATTTT
CDR3: CAWSVRGPNQPQHF

V: TRBV4-3
D: -
size: few
J: TRBJ2-3
DNA: TGCGCCAGCAGCCAAGATCATAGTAGCTCAGATACGCAGTATTTT
CDR3: CASSQDHSSSDTQYF

V: TRBV13
D: -
size: few
J: TRBJ2-1
DNA: TGTGCCAGCAGCCCAGGGGGACTCCACTCCTACAATGAGCAGTTCTTC
CDR3: CASSPGGLHSYNEQFF

V: TRBV12-3/TRBV12-4
D: TRBD2
size: few
J: TRBJ2-1
DNA: TGTGCCAGCAGTCCTAGCGGGAGGGCCGCTGAGCAGTTCTTC
CDR3: CASSPSGRAAEQFF

V: TRBV30
D: TRBD2
size: -
J: TRBJ2-5
DNA: TGTGCCTGGGACGAGACTAGCGGAGAGACCCAGTACTTC
CDR3: CAWDETSGETQYF